This TCR beta chain was captured in a study of regulatory T cells in long-lasting Graves disease. At the level of the study: Prior antithyroid drug treatment in newly diagnosed Graves' patients lasted under 3 months.

CDR3 regions were amplified by Arm-PCR using iRepertoire HTBI primers to build TCR beta libraries. TCRdb redid the calling of the multiplex PCR reads with MiXCR, one entry per CDR3 protein. Seen here are 450,000 to 700,000 distinct CDR3 sequences, less than 15% observed once, and the top ten hold roughly 9.7%. Deletions cut 6 bases from V and 9 bases from J, with 15 bases between. The CDR3 has 13 residues. This clonotype has ten or more counts. The time point was: newly diagnosed GD, antithyroid drugs for less than 3 months. The TCR library was prepared using RNA isolated from PBMCs. EDTA tubes received around 9 milliliters of drawn peripheral blood. In addition, the sample was reused for a study of T cells in Graves' hyperthyroidism and ophthalmopathy. That source adds: Ophthalmopathy was identified by the model a median approximately 6.9 months ahead of onset.

The rearrangement joins TRBV12-3 or TRBV12-4 to TRBJ2-1; D is unclear. The material sequenced was peripheral blood mononuclear cells (PBMCs), taken at new diagnosis, from a patient treated with antithyroid drugs. This sequence originates from a man between 25 and 39 years old with Graves disease. CDR3 region: CASSFRRLSEQFF. The CDR3 DNA follows: TGTGCCAGCAGCTTCCGGCGGTTGAGTGAGCAGTTCTTC.